A selection of T cell receptor beta chains follows, all from one sample in a study of T cells in Graves' hyperthyroidism and ophthalmopathy. MiXCR was run by TCRdb on the multiplex PCR reads, yielding one entry per CDR3 protein. The data hold fewer than 750,000 distinct CDR3 sequences, with 46% observed a single time. Sample: peripheral blood or thyroid tissue (not recorded which). The receptors stem from a woman younger than 35 with Graves' hyperthyroidism. Both conserved end residues are part of each CDR3. The D gene is left open where the match is weak. Clone size is given for some rows only: seen once, a few or many times, or a class if the clone is expanded.

j_gene: TRBJ1-5; abundance: many; v_gene: TRBV7-9; d_gene: TRBD1; CDR3nt: TGTGCCAGCAGTCGACAGGGCCGAAATCAGCCCCAGCATTTT; CDR3aa: CASSRQGRNQPQHF
j_gene: TRBJ2-7; abundance: many; v_gene: TRBV10-2; d_gene: .; CDR3nt: TGTGCCAGTAGTGAGTCGAGTTACGAGCAGTACTTC; CDR3aa: CASSESSYEQYF
j_gene: TRBJ1-2; abundance: .; v_gene: TRBV2; d_gene: .; CDR3nt: TGTGCCAGCGGAGGTGAGCGGACGGGAGGGTATGGCTACACCTTC; CDR3aa: CASGGERTGGYGYTF
j_gene: TRBJ2-5; abundance: .; v_gene: TRBV7-3; d_gene: .; CDR3nt: TGTGCCAGCAGCTTAACCAGGCTGGAGACCCAATACTTC; CDR3aa: CASSLTRLETQYF
j_gene: TRBJ2-7; abundance: many; v_gene: TRBV5-1; d_gene: .; CDR3nt: TGCGCCAGCAGCTTGGCGTCGGGGGAGCAGTACTTC; CDR3aa: CASSLASGEQYF
j_gene: TRBJ2-7; abundance: .; v_gene: TRBV5-1; d_gene: TRBD2; CDR3nt: TGCGCCAGCAGCTTGGCTAGCGGGCGTTACGAGCAGTACTTC; CDR3aa: CASSLASGRYEQYF
j_gene: TRBJ2-7; abundance: few; v_gene: TRBV6-1; d_gene: .; CDR3nt: TGTGCCAGCGAGAGGGTCCTAAGCTCCTACGAGCAGTACTTC; CDR3aa: CASERVLSSYEQYF
j_gene: TRBJ2-6; abundance: once; v_gene: TRBV24-1; d_gene: .; CDR3nt: TGTGCCACCAGTTCTAGCGTCCTGACTTTC; CDR3aa: CATSSSVLTF
j_gene: TRBJ2-2; abundance: .; v_gene: TRBV12-3/TRBV12-4; d_gene: .; CDR3nt: TGTGCCAGCAGTCGAGAAGGGTACACCGGGGAGCTGTTTTTT; CDR3aa: CASSREGYTGELFF
j_gene: TRBJ2-5; abundance: many; v_gene: TRBV3-1; d_gene: .; CDR3nt: TGTGCCAGCAGCCAAGGGACCATCACGGGGACCCAGTACTTC; CDR3aa: CASSQGTITGTQYF
j_gene: TRBJ2-7; abundance: .; v_gene: TRBV12-3/TRBV12-4; d_gene: TRBD2; CDR3nt: TGTGCCAGCAGTCTCGGGACTAGCGGGGGATCTTACGAGCAGTACTTC; CDR3aa: CASSLGTSGGSYEQYF
j_gene: TRBJ1-5; abundance: many; v_gene: TRBV7-2; d_gene: .; CDR3nt: TGTGCCAGCAGCCCCCCCCCCGGGCAGGGTGGTATTCAGCCCCAGCATTTT; CDR3aa: CASSPPPGQGGIQPQHF
j_gene: TRBJ2-5; abundance: .; v_gene: TRBV10-3; d_gene: .; CDR3nt: TGTGCCATCAGGGACCCAACGTTGGATTCTGGCGAGACCCAGTACTTC; CDR3aa: CAIRDPTLDSGETQYF
j_gene: TRBJ1-5; abundance: .; v_gene: TRBV5-1; d_gene: .; CDR3nt: TGCGCCAGAAGCTTGGGACGGAATCAGCCCCAGCATTTT; CDR3aa: CARSLGRNQPQHF
j_gene: TRBJ1-2; abundance: .; v_gene: TRBV6-1; d_gene: .; CDR3nt: TGTGCCAGCAGTGGGACTAGCGGGAACACCTTC; CDR3aa: CASSGTSGNTF
j_gene: TRBJ2-7; abundance: .; v_gene: TRBV10-3; d_gene: .; CDR3nt: TGTGCCAGCAGTTACACTGCCCTACAGGGATTCTACGAGCAGTACTTC; CDR3aa: CASSYTALQGFYEQYF
j_gene: TRBJ1-4; abundance: many; v_gene: TRBV7-2; d_gene: TRBD1; CDR3nt: TGTGCCAGCAGTTACCATCCGGGGACAGGGGGAGGTGAAAAACTGTTTTTT; CDR3aa: CASSYHPGTGGGEKLFF
j_gene: TRBJ1-6; abundance: once; v_gene: TRBV7-9; d_gene: .; CDR3nt: TGTGCCAGCAGCTTTCAAACCGGGGAGCGATCACCCCTCCACTTT; CDR3aa: CASSFQTGERSPLHF
j_gene: TRBJ2-5; abundance: once; v_gene: TRBV7-2; d_gene: TRBD2; CDR3nt: TGTGCCAGCAGCCCCGGACTAGCGGGAGAGGCGCAGTACTTC; CDR3aa: CASSPGLAGEAQYF
j_gene: TRBJ2-1; abundance: few; v_gene: TRBV24-1; d_gene: TRBD1; CDR3nt: TGTGCCACCAGTGACCTACGGACAGGTTCTAATGAGCAGTTCTTC; CDR3aa: CATSDLRTGSNEQFF
j_gene: TRBJ2-7; abundance: .; v_gene: TRBV7-9; d_gene: .; CDR3nt: TGTGCCAGCACCTTAGGGAGGTGGGCGGCCTCTGAGCAGTACTTC; CDR3aa: CASTLGRWAASEQYF
j_gene: TRBJ1-2; abundance: .; v_gene: TRBV29-1; d_gene: .; CDR3nt: TGCAGCGTGGAGGGGGGGTCTTCGTTTAGCGGCTACACCTTC; CDR3aa: CSVEGGSSFSGYTF
j_gene: TRBJ1-3; abundance: .; v_gene: TRBV7-2; d_gene: .; CDR3nt: TGTGCCAGCAGACAAAGGGTCCAGCGGGAAAACACCATATATTTT; CDR3aa: CASRQRVQRENTIYF
j_gene: TRBJ1-5; abundance: .; v_gene: TRBV7-2; d_gene: .; CDR3nt: TGTGCCAGCAGCTCAATAGCGGGTGAACAGCCCCAGCATTTT; CDR3aa: CASSSIAGEQPQHF
j_gene: TRBJ2-5; abundance: .; v_gene: TRBV19; d_gene: TRBD2; CDR3nt: TGTGCCAGTAGTATTCCTAGCGGGAGTGGGACCCAGTACTTC; CDR3aa: CASSIPSGSGTQYF
j_gene: TRBJ2-5; abundance: once; v_gene: TRBV7-2; d_gene: TRBD1; CDR3nt: TGTGCCAGCAGCTTGGACAGGGGGGAGGCCCAGTACTTC; CDR3aa: CASSLDRGEAQYF